A selection of T cell receptor beta chains follows, all from one sample in a study of CD8 T cells in ankylosing spondylitis. TCRdb reprocessed the 5' RACE reads via MiXCR and lists one record per CDR3 protein. The data show over 400,000 distinct CDR3 sequences, roughly 25% seen once. Sequenced: blood, either unsorted or a sorted T cell fraction (not recorded which). These TCRs come from a male donor with ankylosing spondylitis. Each CDR3 is given with its conserved first and last residue. The D gene is left open where the match is weak. Clone sizes are given selectively: once, few, many, or a class where the clone is expanded.

clone size: NA
J gene: TRBJ2-3
D gene: TRBD2
V gene: TRBV20-1
CDR3 protein: CSARPGGPGIRDTQYF
CDR3 DNA: TGCAGTGCTAGACCGGGAGGGCCTGGAATCCGAGATACGCAGTATTTT

clone size: few
J gene: TRBJ2-3
D gene: NA
V gene: TRBV12-3/TRBV12-4
CDR3 protein: CASSRELSSQYF
CDR3 DNA: TGTGCCAGCAGTCGGGAGCTGAGCTCGCAGTATTTT

clone size: few
J gene: TRBJ2-1
D gene: NA
V gene: TRBV7-6
CDR3 protein: CASSLGDKVNEQFF
CDR3 DNA: TGTGCCAGCAGCTTAGGGGACAAAGTCAATGAGCAGTTCTTC

clone size: NA
J gene: TRBJ2-5
D gene: NA
V gene: TRBV5-1
CDR3 protein: CASSLNVRGGETQYF
CDR3 DNA: TGCGCCAGCAGCTTGAATGTTCGAGGGGGAGAGACCCAGTACTTC

clone size: few
J gene: TRBJ2-1
D gene: NA
V gene: TRBV29-1
CDR3 protein: CSVEDGKGGSYNEQFF
CDR3 DNA: TGCAGCGTTGAAGATGGGAAGGGAGGCTCCTACAATGAGCAGTTCTTC

clone size: NA
J gene: TRBJ1-1
D gene: NA
V gene: TRBV2
CDR3 protein: CASRGEGSTEAFF
CDR3 DNA: TGTGCCAGCAGGGGAGAGGGGAGCACTGAAGCTTTCTTT

clone size: NA
J gene: TRBJ2-1
D gene: TRBD2
V gene: TRBV20-1
CDR3 protein: CSASMGWASGAGNEQFF
CDR3 DNA: TGCAGTGCTAGTATGGGCTGGGCTAGCGGGGCGGGAAATGAGCAGTTCTTC

clone size: few
J gene: TRBJ2-3
D gene: TRBD2
V gene: TRBV20-1
CDR3 protein: CSARRTSGLGDTQYF
CDR3 DNA: TGCAGTGCTAGAAGAACTAGCGGCCTGGGGGATACGCAGTATTTT

clone size: NA
J gene: TRBJ2-5
D gene: TRBD2
V gene: TRBV7-2
CDR3 protein: CASSLAIREVQETQYF
CDR3 DNA: TGTGCCAGCAGCTTAGCGATACGGGAGGTCCAAGAGACCCAGTACTTC

clone size: NA
J gene: TRBJ2-3
D gene: NA
V gene: TRBV12-5
CDR3 protein: CASGPDFGDTQYF
CDR3 DNA: TGTGCTAGTGGTCCGGACTTCGGAGATACGCAGTATTTT

clone size: NA
J gene: TRBJ1-2
D gene: NA
V gene: TRBV5-6
CDR3 protein: CASSLLNRDTNNYGYTF
CDR3 DNA: TGTGCCAGCAGCCTACTCAACCGGGATACAAACAACTATGGCTACACCTTC

clone size: NA
J gene: TRBJ2-2
D gene: NA
V gene: TRBV5-1
CDR3 protein: CASSFAETNTGELFF
CDR3 DNA: TGCGCCAGCAGCTTTGCGGAAACAAACACCGGGGAGCTGTTTTTT

clone size: NA
J gene: TRBJ1-1
D gene: NA
V gene: TRBV5-1
CDR3 protein: CASSLGQSNTEAFF
CDR3 DNA: TGCGCCAGCAGCTTGGGGCAGAGCAACACTGAAGCTTTCTTT

clone size: NA
J gene: TRBJ2-7
D gene: NA
V gene: TRBV20-1
CDR3 protein: CSAQTSRYEQYF
CDR3 DNA: TGCAGTGCCCAGACTAGTCGGTACGAGCAGTACTTC

clone size: NA
J gene: TRBJ2-1
D gene: TRBD2
V gene: TRBV7-9
CDR3 protein: CASSLSGTANEQFF
CDR3 DNA: TGTGCCAGCAGCTTAAGCGGGACTGCTAATGAGCAGTTCTTC